This T cell receptor (beta chain) was identified in a study of blood T cell repertoires in COVID-19. Measured with immunoSEQ multiplex PCR; TCRdb has only the in-frame clones, and not every one. The sample yields 350,000 to 400,000 clones, 90% to 95% seen once. V was pared by 0 bases and J by 3 bases, with 11 bases between. Germline CDR1 is MGHRA and CDR2 is YSYEKL. The length of the CDR3 is 15 residues. The sequence came from a woman in her forties who had been exposed to COVID-19. This chain uses TRBV4-1 with TRBJ1-1; D is perhaps TRBD1 (5 bases). Material for sequencing was PBMCs or T cells enriched from blood (not recorded which). The CDR3 loop is CASSQEAQVDTEAFF. The CDR3 DNA sequence: TGCGCCAGCAGCCAAGAGGCACAGGTGGACACTGAAGCTTTCTTT.